The clone carrying this TCR beta chain was picked up many times. Per germline, CDR1 KGHDR and CDR2 SFDVKD. The junction had 0 bases not matched to a gene; V was cut back by 5 bases and J by 4 bases. There are 13 residues in the CDR3. This sample is drawn from a study of T-cell reconstitution after alpha-beta-depleted transplantation in children. Unique molecular identifiers tagged the TCRbeta library. In TCRdb, the PCR reads were re-called with MiXCR into one record per CDR3 protein. The table includes 360,000 or so distinct CDR3 sequences, roughly 21% detected once. The material sequenced was PBMCs from the stem cell graft donor, taken from the stem cell graft. The origin of this receptor is a human donor who donated a stem cell graft to a child with acute myeloid leukemia. The chain carries TRBV24-1 and TRBJ1-2, with 10 bases matching TRBD1. The DNA of the CDR3 is TGTGCCACCAGTGGGGACAGGGGCTATGGCTACACCTTC. Protein: CATSGDRGYGYTF.